These T cell receptor beta chains were read from a single sample in a study of beta chain features in type 1 diabetes. TCRdb's copy holds only in-frame clones and misses some; the assay was immunoSEQ multiplex PCR. Of 300,000 to 350,000 clones detected, 9.3% appear once; the ten largest clones hold around 1%. The specimen sequenced was central memory CD4+ T cells from blood. The source of these receptors is a man in his thirties or forties with type 1 diabetes. Both conserved end residues are part of each CDR3. D genes are given only for firm matches.

d_call,j_call,cdr3_length,v_call,cdr3_aa
TRBD1,TRBJ2-7,16,TRBV28,CASSPRDRGLLYEQYF
NA,TRBJ1-2,13,TRBV7-2,CASSVRGAYGYTF
NA,TRBJ2-3,14,TRBV15,CATSPDSGTDTQYF
NA,TRBJ2-5,16,TRBV5-1,CASTPDPLGGGETQYF
TRBD1,TRBJ2-5,19,TRBV9,CASSVATGRQGTGQETQYF
NA,TRBJ2-7,14,TRBV10-3,CAAELWGVLYEQYF
TRBD1,TRBJ1-1,15,TRBV18,CASSPAGTANTEAFF
NA,TRBJ2-7,13,TRBV7-2,CASSVGVSYEQYF
TRBD1,TRBJ1-1,17,TRBV4-3,CASSQDRGQAPRTEAFF
NA,TRBJ2-7,17,TRBV5-1,CASSLSDRDSSSYEQYF
TRBD1,TRBJ1-2,14,TRBV9,CASSVQTGSDGYTF
NA,TRBJ2-3,14,TRBV29-1,CSVEETRLTDTQYF
NA,TRBJ2-7,15,TRBV14,CASSHPDSRRYEQYF
NA,TRBJ2-3,13,TRBV29-1,CSVDSVGIDTQYF
NA,TRBJ2-5,15,TRBV11-2,CASRPTGLGVETQYF
NA,TRBJ2-6,15,TRBV4-3,CASSQLAGGANVLTF
NA,TRBJ1-2,14,TRBV6-5,CASSLGGEDYGYTF
TRBD1,TRBJ2-7,14,TRBV18,CASSPGTGRAEQYF
TRBD2,TRBJ2-3,15,TRBV5-1,CASSLVGGGTDTQYF
TRBD1,TRBJ2-7,16,TRBV27,CASSPSRGSFSYEQYF
TRBD2,TRBJ2-3,14,TRBV7-2,CASSASGGADTQYF
NA,TRBJ2-1,15,TRBV7-8,CASSFNFGISNEQFF